This is a list of T cell receptor beta chains from one sample in a study of early T cells in non-severe SARS-CoV-2 infection. MiXCR, run by TCRdb on the 5' RACE reads, gives a single entry per CDR3 protein. Of 35,000 to 45,000 distinct CDR3 sequences listed, almost 6% were seen once; the top ten hold about 8%. Input material: whole blood. The receptors derive from an adult who was a healthcare worker with PCR-confirmed SARS-CoV-2 infection or an uninfected control (not recorded which). Each CDR3 is given with its conserved first and last residue. Fields, in order: V gene, D gene, J gene, clone size, CDR3 protein, CDR3 DNA. A D gene is named only where the DNA matches it firmly. Clone size appears in some rows only: once, few, many, or a class for an expanded clone.

>TRBV7-9|-|TRBJ1-2|-
CASSPWDNQGYTF
TGTGCCAGCAGCCCGTGGGACAATCAAGGCTACACCTTC
>TRBV30|-|TRBJ1-5|medium-sized
CAWSGSQGRSNQPQHF
TGTGCCTGGAGTGGGTCACAGGGAAGGAGCAATCAGCCCCAGCATTTT
>TRBV5-1|TRBD2|TRBJ2-2|many
CASSFTSGSQELFF
TGCGCCAGCAGCTTCACTAGCGGGAGTCAGGAGCTGTTTTTT
>TRBV7-2|-|TRBJ1-6|many
CASSLEGKGRSSPLHF
TGTGCCAGCAGCTTAGAAGGGAAGGGCCGGAGTTCACCCCTCCACTTT
>TRBV20-1|TRBD1|TRBJ2-7|many
CSAPPVTGGDEQYF
TGCAGTGCCCCCCCCGTGACAGGGGGCGACGAGCAGTACTTC
>TRBV3-1|-|TRBJ1-5|many
CASSQGRGNQHF
TGTGCCAGCAGCCAAGGCCGGGGGAACCAGCATTTT
>TRBV2|-|TRBJ2-4|many
CASKYLQSPRDIQYF
TGTGCCAGCAAATATCTACAGTCCCCTCGAGACATTCAGTACTTC
>TRBV7-2|TRBD1|TRBJ1-2|many
CASRPEQGALYGYTF
TGTGCCAGCAGGCCAGAACAGGGGGCCCTCTATGGCTACACCTTC
>TRBV5-1|-|TRBJ1-1|many
CASSFEGREGTEAFF
TGCGCCAGCAGCTTCGAGGGGCGGGAAGGCACTGAAGCTTTCTTT
>TRBV20-1|-|TRBJ2-2|many
CSARDPRGASGELFF
TGCAGTGCTAGAGACCCCCGGGGTGCAAGCGGGGAGCTGTTTTTT
>TRBV18|-|TRBJ2-4|many
CASSESGKMNIQYF
TGTGCCAGCTCAGAATCCGGGAAAATGAACATTCAGTACTTC
>TRBV3-1|-|TRBJ1-1|many
CATGTNTEAFF
TGTGCCACCGGGACTAACACTGAAGCTTTCTTT
>TRBV7-2|-|TRBJ1-1|many
CASSPGFGTEAFFF
TGTGCCAGCAGCCCCGGATTTGGCACTGAAGCCTTTTTCTTT